This T cell receptor beta chain stems from a study of blood T cell repertoires in COVID-19 (dated by TCRdb to the early 2020s). Study-wide context: Samples from collaborators originated in the United States, Italy and Spain and spanned both the acute and convalescent phases of COVID-19. A de-identified subject ID, COVID-19 status, age in years and sex were almost always included in the sample metadata. Where available, HLA class I and class II types were obtained from metadata supplied by the sample provider rather than from assay-based typing. Samples were obtained from the ongoing ImmuneRACE study (first 160 participants) and from about 1,300 subjects provided by 6 global collaborators. Deeply sampled blood TCRbeta repertoires from subjects exposed to, actively infected with, or recovered from COVID-19 were included in the dataset. The repertoires were made available in a free public database intended to serve as a resource for research on the immune response to SARS-CoV-2. The prospective study material was composed of cDNA or gDNA derived from T cells, B-cell-depleted T cells, or PBMCs.

In the prospective study, participants were roughly 18 to 100 years old, resided in about two dozen geographic areas of the United States, and were enrolled through a virtual design. Cohort assignment in the prospective study relied on participant-reported clinical history from a screening survey and a study questionnaire. Recovered participants in ImmuneRACE Cohort 3 were defined as having two consecutive negative NP/OP PCR tests, clearance from a healthcare professional, or resolution of symptoms. In the prospective study, whole blood, serum and a nasopharyngeal or oropharyngeal swab were collected from each participant by mobile phlebotomists. Additional blood draws and questionnaires over an approximately 2-month period could optionally be provided by prospective study participants. Before DNA extraction, blood samples from the prospective study were shipped at room temperature or frozen. TCRbeta CDR3 regions were amplified from genomic DNA using the immunoSEQ Assay, a bias-controlled multiplex PCR. The authors' analysis ran thus. Nucleated cell counts per sample were estimated from amplification of reference gene primers within the assay. To quantify the absolute abundance of each unique TCRbeta CDR3 rearrangement, sequence reads were collapsed and filtered. For each sample, productive Simpson clonality was calculated as the square root of Simpson's diversity index across productive rearrangements. The table comes from immuneACCESS by way of TCRdb, which keeps in-frame sequences with V and J called. Part of the clones is missing from these tables; in studies checked, under half for an unresolved V gene and the rest for unknown reasons. V, J and clone size reflect that table, while D and trimming were determined from the DNA. This sample has around 300,000 clones in its table, and under 90% of those were observed once. The top ten clonotypes cover under 2.5% of the sample.

Here is what the overall study found, with its caveats: The amount of clinical and demographic metadata varied by source and participant and was provided uncurated.

Counted from cysteine to phenylalanine, this CDR3 has 14 amino acids. This entry keeps only the CDR3 DNA: 42 bases, framed from base 1. The germline V gene specifies MGHRA as CDR1 and YSYEKL as CDR2. V and J are truncated by 0 bases and 8 bases respectively, leaving an intervening sequence of 11 bases. As to this clone: This receptor's antigen is unknown. Base qualities are not provided; no much larger clone lies one nucleotide away.

The material sequenced was PBMCs or T cells enriched from blood (not recorded which). The chain is encoded by TRBV4-1 joined to TRBJ2-1; no D gene can be assigned with confidence. The TCR originated in a woman aged 60-70 years who had recovered from COVID-19. CDR3 protein: CASSQDPTGYEQFF. The sequence in DNA is TGCGCCAGCAGCCAAGATCCTACCGGGTATGAGCAGTTCTTC.